What follows are 15 T cell receptor beta chains derived from one specimen sequenced in a study of OX40 agonist ivuxolimab in advanced cancers. The repertoire was sequenced with immunoSEQ multiplex PCR; TCRdb's copy has only in-frame clones and lacks some. The sample records about 41,000 clones, approximately 80% being singletons. Specimen: CD4+ or CD8+ T cells sorted from blood, collected in a trial of the OX40 agonist ivuxolimab. These receptors originate from an adult with an advanced solid tumor such as melanoma, head and neck, liver or kidney cancer.

The chain combines TRBV9 with TRBJ2-5; the D call may be TRBD1 or TRBD2 (6 bases each). Germline V gives CDR1 SGDLS, CDR2 YYNGEE. The CDR3 runs to 13 residues. V was pared by 2 bases and J by 5 bases, with 10 bases between. This CDR3 reads CASSVEGGETQYF. For the CDR3, the DNA is TGTGCCAGCAGCGTCGAAGGGGGGGAGACCCAGTACTTC.

The V call is TRBV28, the J call TRBJ2-7, with 8 bases that match TRBD1. V was clipped by 5 bases and J by 5 bases; unmatched bases: 8. The CDR3 length is 14 residues. Germline V gene lookup returns CDR1 MDHEN and CDR2 SYDVKM. Here the CDR3 reads CASSPTPGQDEQYF. CDR3 sequence (DNA): TGTGCCAGCAGTCCCACCCCGGGACAGGACGAGCAGTACTTC.

This chain joins TRBV5-1 and TRBJ2-2, with unresolved D. Germline-derived CDR1 and CDR2 are SGHRS and YFSETQ. The ends were cut back, 1 base at V and 0 bases at J, with 7 bases in the middle. This CDR3 is 15 amino acids long. The CDR3 here is CASSLSLTNTGELFF. The CDR3 nucleotides are TGCGCCAGCAGCTTGTCCCTGACGAACACCGGGGAGCTGTTTTTT.

This chain links TRBV6-1 with TRBJ2-1; 8 bases line up with TRBD2. The CDR3 sequence is 14 residues long. Germline V gives CDR1 MNHNS, CDR2 SASEGT. Trimming took 6 bases from V and 9 from J; bases not matched to a gene: 10. CDR3 amino acids: CASSASGSIFEQFF. DNA of the CDR3: TGTGCCAGCAGCGCCAGCGGGAGCATTTTTGAGCAGTTCTTC.

The gene calls are TRBV6-5 and TRBJ2-7; D is tentatively TRBD1 or TRBD2 (5 bases each). Germline loops: CDR1 MNHEY, CDR2 SVGAGI. This CDR3 region has 14 residues. Trimming cost V 4 bases and J 3 bases, with 13 bases left between them. In nucleotides, the CDR3 is TGTGCCAGCAGTTCCGGGACCCAAGGCTACGAGCAGTACTTC. It encodes CASSSGTQGYEQYF.

In the case of this clone: Different DNA sequences within this sample yield the same CDR3. This rearrangement joins TRBV18 to TRBJ2-1; D is possibly TRBD2 (6 bases). Trimming pared 0 bases from V and 5 bases from J, leaving 8 bases between. Looked up from germline, CDR1 is KGHSH and CDR2 is LQKENI. The CDR3 is 14 amino acids. As DNA, the CDR3 is TGTGCCAGCTCACCACCTGTAGCGGACAATGAGCAGTTCTTC. This sequence encodes CASSPPVADNEQFF.

V usage is TRBV7-9 and J usage is TRBJ2-5; possible D gene TRBD2, 6 bases. Trimming removed 4 bases at V and 3 bases at J, with 12 bases between. Per the germline V gene, CDR1 is SEHNR and CDR2 is FQNEAQ (reference sequence). The CDR3 extends over 14 amino acids. The CDR3 region has the DNA TGTGCCAGCAGCTCACCGGGACTTAAAGAGACCCAGTACTTC. Its translation: CASSSPGLKETQYF.

This chain joins TRBV7-2 and TRBJ2-1; D is undetermined. CDR3 length: 16 amino acids. Per the germline V gene, CDR1 is SGHTA and CDR2 is FQGNSA. The V gene lost 3 bases and the J gene lost 5 bases, with 17 bases spanning the gap. In DNA form, the CDR3 reads TGTGCCAGCAGCTTGCCCCTAGGTGGGATAGACAATGAGCAGTTCTTC. Translation gives CASSLPLGGIDNEQFF.

This chain connects TRBV19 to TRBJ1-2; D call uncertain. The length of the CDR3 is 18 residues. Trimming removed 1 base from V and 4 bases from J, with 22 bases in between. CDR1 is LNHDA, CDR2 SQIVND, per germline (reference sequence). The CDR3 loop reads CASSIVPNQRNPPYGYTF. The CDR3 nucleotides are TGTGCCAGTAGTATAGTACCAAATCAGCGAAATCCTCCCTATGGCTACACCTTC.

This clone was seen once. This chain connects TRBV21-1 to TRBJ2-7; the table's D call, TRBD1, was not checked against the DNA. TRBV21-1 is labeled a pseudogene. CDR3 length equals 14 residues. The chain's CDR3 is CASHRDRDFYEQYF. In DNA, the CDR3 is TGTGCCAGCCACCGGGACAGGGATTTTTACGAGCAGTACTTC.

The chain combines TRBV9 with TRBJ2-5; 8 nucleotides match TRBD2. Matching the DNA end better, TRBJ2-7 makes the J call doubtful. There are 16 residues in the CDR3. Germline V lookup: CDR1 SGDLS, CDR2 YYNGEE. The CDR3, as DNA: TGTGCCAGCAGCACCCGAAATAGCGGGGCCCCCTACGAGCAGTACTTC. Protein product: CASSTRNSGAPYEQYF.

The genes are TRBV13 and TRBJ2-3, with D possibly matching TRBD2 (6 bases). V lost 3 bases, J lost 1 base, and 14 bases lay in between. The CDR3 covers 16 residues. Germline loops: CDR1 PRHDT, CDR2 FYEKMQ (reference sequence). The CDR3 DNA sequence: TGTGCCAGCAGCTTTTGGGGACTGACCGGCACAGATACGCAGTATTTT. The encoded protein is CASSFWGLTGTDTQYF.

The rearrangement joins TRBV5-4 to TRBJ2-1, with a tentative D call TRBD1 (5 bases). This CDR3 is 15 amino acids long. In germline, CDR1 is SGHNT, CDR2 YYREEE (reference sequence). V lost 4 bases and J 0 bases, leaving 11 bases between the germline ends. The CDR3 loop is CASSPDTSSYNEQFF. As DNA, the CDR3 is TGTGCCAGCAGCCCGGACACGAGCTCCTACAATGAGCAGTTCTTC.

This chain links TRBV10-3 with TRBJ2-2; 8 bases line up with TRBD1. V dropped 6 bases and J dropped 1; count of bases not matched to a gene: 1. Per germline, CDR1 ENHRY and CDR2 SYGVKD. The CDR3 spans 14 residues. CDR3 amino acids: CAIRGTGNTGELFF. CDR3 nucleotides: TGTGCCATCAGAGGGACAGGGAACACCGGGGAGCTGTTTTTT.

The chain couples TRBV5-1 to TRBJ2-7, with 8 bases identical to TRBD1. The CDR3 runs 15 residues. The germline gives CDR1 SGHRS, CDR2 YFSETQ. The V gene end was trimmed by 3 bases and the J gene end by 2 bases; junction bases not matched to a gene: 7. CDR3 nucleotide sequence: TGCGCCAGCAGCTGGTCGGACAGGGCCCCCTACGAGCAGTACTTC. This gives the protein CASSWSDRAPYEQYF.